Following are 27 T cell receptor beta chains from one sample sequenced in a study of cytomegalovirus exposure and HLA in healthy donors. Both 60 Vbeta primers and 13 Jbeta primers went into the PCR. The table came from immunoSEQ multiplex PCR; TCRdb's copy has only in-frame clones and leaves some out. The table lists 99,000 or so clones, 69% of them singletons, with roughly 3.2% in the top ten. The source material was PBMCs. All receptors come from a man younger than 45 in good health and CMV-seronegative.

The CDR3 region is CASSSLTPGQGAPSSYNEQFF. In DNA, the CDR3 is TGTGCCAGCAGTTCTCTCACTCCGGGACAGGGGGCACCAAGCTCCTACAATGAGCAGTTCTTC. The gene calls are TRBV28 and TRBJ2-1, with 12 bases that match TRBD1. Germline V gene sequence: CDR1 MDHEN, CDR2 SYDVKM. V dropped 4 bases and J dropped 0; count of bases not matched to a gene: 16. The CDR3 is 21 residues long. The variable domain in full, with the rest retrieved from reference TRBV28 and TRBJ2-1, is DVKVTQSSRYLVKRTGEKVFLECVQDMDHENMFWYRQDPGLGLRLIYFSYDVKMKEKGDIPEGYSVSREKKERFSLILESASTNQTSMYLCASSSLTPGQGAPSSYNEQFFGPGTRLTVL.

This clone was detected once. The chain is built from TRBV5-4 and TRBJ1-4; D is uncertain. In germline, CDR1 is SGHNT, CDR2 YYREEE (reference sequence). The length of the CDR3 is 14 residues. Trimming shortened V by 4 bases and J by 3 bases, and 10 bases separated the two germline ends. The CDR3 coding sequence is TGTGCCAGCAGCCAAGAGGCATCTAATGAAAAACTGTTTTTT. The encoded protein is CASSQEASNEKLFF.

Written as DNA, the CDR3 is TGTGCCAGTAGTGAACGGGATCGAAACACCATATATTTT. It specifies CASSERDRNTIYF. This chain connects TRBV19 to TRBJ1-3; D not certain. The CDR3 loop spans 13 amino acids. CDR1 and CDR2 from the germline V gene are LNHDA and SQIVND (reference sequence). The ends were cut back, 5 bases at V and 5 bases at J, with 10 bases in the middle.

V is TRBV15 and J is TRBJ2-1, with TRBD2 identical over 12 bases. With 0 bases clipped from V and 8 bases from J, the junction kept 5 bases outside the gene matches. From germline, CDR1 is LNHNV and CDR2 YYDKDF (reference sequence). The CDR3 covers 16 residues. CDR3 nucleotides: TGTGCCACCAGCAGAGATATCACTAGCGGGAGGTATGAGCAGTTCTTC. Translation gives CATSRDITSGRYEQFF.

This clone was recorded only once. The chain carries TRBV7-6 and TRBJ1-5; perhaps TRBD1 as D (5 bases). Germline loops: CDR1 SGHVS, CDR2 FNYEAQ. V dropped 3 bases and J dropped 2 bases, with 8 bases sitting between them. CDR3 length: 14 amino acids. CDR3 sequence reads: CASSLGGRNQPQHF. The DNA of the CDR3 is TGTGCCAGCAGCTTGGGGGGACGCAATCAGCCCCAGCATTTT.

CDR3 sequence (DNA): TGTGCCAGTAGTCGCGTCGACTCTCTAACCTACGAGCAGTACTTC. Its protein product is CASSRVDSLTYEQYF. This chain connects TRBV19 to TRBJ2-7, with no clear D. CDR1 is LNHDA, CDR2 SQIVND, per germline (reference sequence). Between the trimmed V and J ends, which lost 5 bases and 2 bases, there was a span of 16 bases. The CDR3 runs 15 residues.

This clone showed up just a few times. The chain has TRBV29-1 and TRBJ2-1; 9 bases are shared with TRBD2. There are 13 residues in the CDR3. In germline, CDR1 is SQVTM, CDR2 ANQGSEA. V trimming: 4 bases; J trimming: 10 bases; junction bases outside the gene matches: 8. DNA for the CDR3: TGCAGCGTTGTCCGAAGCGGGAGGAGGGAGCAGTTCTTC. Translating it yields CSVVRSGRREQFF.

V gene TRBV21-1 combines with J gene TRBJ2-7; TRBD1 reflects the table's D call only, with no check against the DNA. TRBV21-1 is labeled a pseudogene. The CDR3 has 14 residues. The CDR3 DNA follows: TGTGCCAGCAGCAAAGTCGACACCACCTACGAGCAGTACTTC. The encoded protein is CASSKVDTTYEQYF.

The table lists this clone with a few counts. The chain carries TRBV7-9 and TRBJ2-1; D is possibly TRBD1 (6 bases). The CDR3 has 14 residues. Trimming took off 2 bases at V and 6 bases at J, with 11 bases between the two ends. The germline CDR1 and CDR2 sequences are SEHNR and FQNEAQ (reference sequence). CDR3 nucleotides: TGTGCCAGCAGCTTAACCCAGGGGTCCAATGAGCAGTTCTTC. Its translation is CASSLTQGSNEQFF.

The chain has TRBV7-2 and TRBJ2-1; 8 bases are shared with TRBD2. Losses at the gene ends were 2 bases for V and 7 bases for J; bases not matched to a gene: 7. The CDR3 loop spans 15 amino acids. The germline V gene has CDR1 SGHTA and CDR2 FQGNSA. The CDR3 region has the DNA TGTGCCAGCAGCTTAATTCCCGCTAGCGGGAATGAGCAGTTCTTC. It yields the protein CASSLIPASGNEQFF.

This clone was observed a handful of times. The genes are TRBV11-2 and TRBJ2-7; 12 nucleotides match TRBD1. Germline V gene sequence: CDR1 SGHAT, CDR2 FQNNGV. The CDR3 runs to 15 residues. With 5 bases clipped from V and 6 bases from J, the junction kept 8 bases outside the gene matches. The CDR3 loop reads CASSHPGTGGSEQYF. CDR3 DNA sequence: TGTGCCAGCAGCCATCCCGGGACAGGGGGCTCCGAGCAGTACTTC.

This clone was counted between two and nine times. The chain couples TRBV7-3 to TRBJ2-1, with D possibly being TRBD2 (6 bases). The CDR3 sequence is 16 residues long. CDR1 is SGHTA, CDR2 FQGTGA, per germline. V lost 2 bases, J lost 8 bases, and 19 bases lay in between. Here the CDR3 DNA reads TGTGCCAGCAGCTTATCCCTACGGGGGAGTAAATATGAGCAGTTCTTC. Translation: CASSLSLRGSKYEQFF.

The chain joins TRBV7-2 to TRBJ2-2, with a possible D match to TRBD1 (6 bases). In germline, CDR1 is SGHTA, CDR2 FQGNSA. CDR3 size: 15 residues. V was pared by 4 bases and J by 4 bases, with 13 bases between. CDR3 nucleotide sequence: TGTGCCAGCAGCTCTGCCCCAGGGGCCACCGGGGAGCTGTTTTTT. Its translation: CASSSAPGATGELFF.

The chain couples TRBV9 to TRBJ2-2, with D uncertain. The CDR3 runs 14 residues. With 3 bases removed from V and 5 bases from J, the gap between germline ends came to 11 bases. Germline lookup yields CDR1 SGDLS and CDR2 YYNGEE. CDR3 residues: CASSANQRTGELFF. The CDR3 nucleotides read TGTGCCAGCAGCGCTAACCAGCGAACCGGGGAGCTGTTTTTT.

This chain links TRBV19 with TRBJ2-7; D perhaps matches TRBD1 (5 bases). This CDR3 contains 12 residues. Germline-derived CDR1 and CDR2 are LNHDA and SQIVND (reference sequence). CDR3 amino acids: CASRSGHYEQYF. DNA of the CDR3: TGTGCAAGCCGTTCAGGGCACTACGAGCAGTACTTC.

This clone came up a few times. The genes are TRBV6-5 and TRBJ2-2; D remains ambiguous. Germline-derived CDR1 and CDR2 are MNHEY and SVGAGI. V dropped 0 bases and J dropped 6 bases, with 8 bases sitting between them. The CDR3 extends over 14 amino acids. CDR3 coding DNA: TGTGCCAGCAGTTACTCCCCCCAGGCCGGGGAGCTGTTTTTT. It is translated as CASSYSPQAGELFF.

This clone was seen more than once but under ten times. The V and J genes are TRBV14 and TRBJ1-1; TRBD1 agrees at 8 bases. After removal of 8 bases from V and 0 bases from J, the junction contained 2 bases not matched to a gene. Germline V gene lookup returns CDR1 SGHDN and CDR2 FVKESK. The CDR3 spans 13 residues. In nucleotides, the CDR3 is TGTGCCAGCGGACAGGGTATGAACACTGAAGCTTTCTTT. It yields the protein CASGQGMNTEAFF.

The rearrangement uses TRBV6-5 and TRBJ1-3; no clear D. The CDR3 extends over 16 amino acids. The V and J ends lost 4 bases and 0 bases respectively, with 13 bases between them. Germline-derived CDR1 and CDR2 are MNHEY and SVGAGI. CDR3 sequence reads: CASSSQESYSGNTIYF. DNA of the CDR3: TGTGCCAGCAGTTCCCAAGAGAGTTACTCTGGAAACACCATATATTTT.

The CDR3 nucleotides are TGTGCCAGCAGTTACTCCGGGACAGGGAGGGGCGAGCAGTACTTC. Protein product: CASSYSGTGRGEQYF. V is TRBV6-5 and J is TRBJ2-7; 9 nucleotides align to TRBD1. Trimming cost V 0 bases and J 6 bases; bases outside gene matches: 6. Germline V gives CDR1 MNHEY, CDR2 SVGAGI. CDR3 size: 15 residues.

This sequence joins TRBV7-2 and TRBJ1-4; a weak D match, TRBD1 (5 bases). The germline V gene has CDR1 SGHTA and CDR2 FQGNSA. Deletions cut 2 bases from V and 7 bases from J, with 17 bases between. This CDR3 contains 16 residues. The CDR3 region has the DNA TGTGCCAGCAGCTTACGAGGAAAAGGGGCGAGTGAAAAACTGTTTTTT. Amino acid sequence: CASSLRGKGASEKLFF.

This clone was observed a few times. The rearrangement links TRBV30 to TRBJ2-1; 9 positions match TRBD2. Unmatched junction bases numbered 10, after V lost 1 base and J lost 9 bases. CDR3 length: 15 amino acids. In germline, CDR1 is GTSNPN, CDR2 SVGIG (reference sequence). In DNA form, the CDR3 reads TGTGCCTGGAGTGGGGCGGGAGGGAATCGGGGTGAGCAGTTCTTC. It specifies CAWSGAGGNRGEQFF.

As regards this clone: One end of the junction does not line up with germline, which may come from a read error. DNA of the CDR3: TGTGCCAGTAGCCGACAGGGAGCCAAAAACAGTCAGTACTTC. Amino acid sequence: CASSRQGAKNSQYF. V and J are TRBV19 and TRBJ2-4; 7 nucleotides line up with TRBD1. From germline, CDR1 is LNHDA and CDR2 SQIVND (reference sequence). The CDR3 is made up of 14 amino acids.

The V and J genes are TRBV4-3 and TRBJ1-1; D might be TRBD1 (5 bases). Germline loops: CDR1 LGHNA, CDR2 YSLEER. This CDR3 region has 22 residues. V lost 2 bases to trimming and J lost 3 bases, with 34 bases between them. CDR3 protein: CASSQLNRPRAREYLMDTEAFF. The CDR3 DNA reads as TGCGCCAGCAGCCAATTAAACCGCCCCCGGGCCAGGGAATACCTGATGGACACTGAAGCTTTCTTT.

CDR3 loop: CASSLSPSGAYEQYF. The DNA for the CDR3 is TGTGCCAGCAGCTTGTCGCCTAGCGGGGCCTACGAGCAGTACTTC. The chain links TRBV5-4 to TRBJ2-7, with TRBD2 identical over 9 bases. The trim removed 1 base at V and 2 bases at J, leaving 4 bases unmatched. Germline V gene sequence: CDR1 SGHNT, CDR2 YYREEE (reference sequence). This CDR3 region has 15 residues.

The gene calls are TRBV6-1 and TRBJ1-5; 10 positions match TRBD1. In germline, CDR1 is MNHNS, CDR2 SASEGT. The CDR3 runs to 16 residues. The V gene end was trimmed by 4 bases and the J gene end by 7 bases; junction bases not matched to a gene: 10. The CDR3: CASSVTQGQGSQPQHF. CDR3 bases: TGTGCCAGCAGTGTCACCCAGGGACAGGGGAGCCAGCCCCAGCATTTT.

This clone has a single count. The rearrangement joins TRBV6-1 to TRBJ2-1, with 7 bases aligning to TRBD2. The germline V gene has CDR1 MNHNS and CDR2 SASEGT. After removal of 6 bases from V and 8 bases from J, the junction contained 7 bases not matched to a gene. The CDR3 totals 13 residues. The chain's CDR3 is CASSRLAPHEQFF. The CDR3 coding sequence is TGTGCCAGCAGCCGACTAGCCCCCCATGAGCAGTTCTTC.

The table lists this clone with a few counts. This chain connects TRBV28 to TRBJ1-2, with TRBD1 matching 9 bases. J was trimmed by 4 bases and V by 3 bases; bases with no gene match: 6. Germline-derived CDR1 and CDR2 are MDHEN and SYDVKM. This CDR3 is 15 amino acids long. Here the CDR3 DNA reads TGTGCCAGCAGTTTTTTGGGACAGGGAAGCTATGGCTACACCTTC. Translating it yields CASSFLGQGSYGYTF.